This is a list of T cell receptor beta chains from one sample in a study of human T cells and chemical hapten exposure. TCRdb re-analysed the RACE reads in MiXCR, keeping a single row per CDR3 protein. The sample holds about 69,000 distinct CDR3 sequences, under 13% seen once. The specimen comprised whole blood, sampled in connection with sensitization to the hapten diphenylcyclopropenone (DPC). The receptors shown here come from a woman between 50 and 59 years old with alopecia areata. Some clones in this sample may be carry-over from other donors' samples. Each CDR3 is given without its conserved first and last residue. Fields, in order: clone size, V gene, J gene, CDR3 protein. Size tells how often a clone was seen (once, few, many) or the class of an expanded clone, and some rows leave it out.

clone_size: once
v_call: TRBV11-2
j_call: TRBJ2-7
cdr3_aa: ASSLDTSSDISSYEQY

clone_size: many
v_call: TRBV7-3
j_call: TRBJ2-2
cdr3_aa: ASSFQPPGLASTGELF

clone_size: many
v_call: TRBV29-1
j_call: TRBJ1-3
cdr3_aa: SVEENSLLGNTIY

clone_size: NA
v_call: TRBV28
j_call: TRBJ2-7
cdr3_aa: ASSTRGREQY

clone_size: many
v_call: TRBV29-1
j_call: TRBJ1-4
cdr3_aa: SVARAGTGEKLF

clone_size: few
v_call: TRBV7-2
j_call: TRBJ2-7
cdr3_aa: ASSPFAGTRYEQY

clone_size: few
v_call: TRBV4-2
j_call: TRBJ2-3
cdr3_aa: ASSQEARLVGATDTQY

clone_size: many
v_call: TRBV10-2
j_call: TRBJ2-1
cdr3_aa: ASTLEGSGWNEQF

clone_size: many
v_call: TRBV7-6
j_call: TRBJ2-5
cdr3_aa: ASSFKGLAGIRETQY

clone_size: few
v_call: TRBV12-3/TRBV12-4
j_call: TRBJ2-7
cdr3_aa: ASSFGLAGIYEQY

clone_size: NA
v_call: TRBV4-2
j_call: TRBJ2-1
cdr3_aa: ASSQVMARDEQF

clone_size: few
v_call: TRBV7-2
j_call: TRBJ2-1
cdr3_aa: ASSFASSNEQF

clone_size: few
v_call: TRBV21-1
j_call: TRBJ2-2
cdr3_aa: ASSKLALANTGELF

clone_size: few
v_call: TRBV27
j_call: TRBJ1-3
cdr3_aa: ASSTPLTVHSGNTIY

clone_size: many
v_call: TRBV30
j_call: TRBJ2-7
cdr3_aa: AWSKGRGGEQY

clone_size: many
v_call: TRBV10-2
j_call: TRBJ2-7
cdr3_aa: ASSHIPAGYEQY

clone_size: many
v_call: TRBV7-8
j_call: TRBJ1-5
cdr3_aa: ASSRRQGNQPQH

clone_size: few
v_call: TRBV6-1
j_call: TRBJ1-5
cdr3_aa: ASSEALGVRQPQH

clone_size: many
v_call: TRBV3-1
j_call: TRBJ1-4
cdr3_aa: ASSQDRTGKLF

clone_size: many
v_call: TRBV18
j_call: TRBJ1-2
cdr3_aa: ASSPRGFSAPSNYGYT

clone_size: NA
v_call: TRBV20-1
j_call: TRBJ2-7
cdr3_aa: SATGQDDHYEQY

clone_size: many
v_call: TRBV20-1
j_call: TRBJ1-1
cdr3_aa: SARDGGSGNTEAF

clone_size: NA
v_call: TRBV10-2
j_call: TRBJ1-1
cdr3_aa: ASSEPVETTEAF